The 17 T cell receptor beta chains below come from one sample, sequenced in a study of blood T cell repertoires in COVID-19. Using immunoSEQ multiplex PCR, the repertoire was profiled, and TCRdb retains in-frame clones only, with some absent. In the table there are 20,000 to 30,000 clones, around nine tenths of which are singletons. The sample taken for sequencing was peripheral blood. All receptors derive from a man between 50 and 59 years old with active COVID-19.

The CDR3: CASGPGLPSLAQYF. CDR3 DNA sequence: TGTGCCAGCGGACCGGGACTACCGTCGCTCGCGCAGTACTTC. The chain recombines TRBV27 with TRBJ2-7, with TRBD2 matching over 7 bases. The CDR3 is 14 amino acids. Trimming at V came to 8 bases and at J to 9 bases, leaving 16 bases not matched to a gene. Germline lookup yields CDR1 MNHEY and CDR2 SMNVEV (reference sequence).

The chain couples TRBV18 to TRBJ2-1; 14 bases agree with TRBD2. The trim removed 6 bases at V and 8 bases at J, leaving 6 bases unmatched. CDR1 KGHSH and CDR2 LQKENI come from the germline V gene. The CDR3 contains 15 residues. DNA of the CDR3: TGTGCCAGCTCGCTGGGACTAGCGGGAGTGGATGAGCAGTTCTTC. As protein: CASSLGLAGVDEQFF.

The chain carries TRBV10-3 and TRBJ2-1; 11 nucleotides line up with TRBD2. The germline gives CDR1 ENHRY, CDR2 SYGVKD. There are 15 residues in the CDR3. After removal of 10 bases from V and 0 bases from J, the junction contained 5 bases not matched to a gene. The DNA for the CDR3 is TGTGCCAGTACTAGCGGGGGCCTCTCCTACAATGAGCAGTTCTTC. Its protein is CASTSGGLSYNEQFF.

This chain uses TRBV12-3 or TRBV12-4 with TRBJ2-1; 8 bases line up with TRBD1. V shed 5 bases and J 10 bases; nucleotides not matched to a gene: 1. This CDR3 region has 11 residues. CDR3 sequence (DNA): TGTGCCAGCAGTGGGGACAGGGAGCAGTTCTTC. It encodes CASSGDREQFF.

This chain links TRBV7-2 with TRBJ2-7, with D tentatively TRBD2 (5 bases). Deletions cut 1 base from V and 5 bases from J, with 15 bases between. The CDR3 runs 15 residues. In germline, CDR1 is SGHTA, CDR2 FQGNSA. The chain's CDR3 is CASSLEPTGSNEQYF. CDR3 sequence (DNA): TGTGCCAGCAGCTTAGAGCCTACGGGGTCCAACGAGCAGTACTTC.

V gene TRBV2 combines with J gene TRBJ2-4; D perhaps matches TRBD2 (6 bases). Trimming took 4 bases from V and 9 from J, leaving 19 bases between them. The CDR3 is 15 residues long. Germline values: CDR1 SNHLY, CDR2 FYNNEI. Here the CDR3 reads CASSAGTSTGVIQYF. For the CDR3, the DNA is TGTGCCAGCAGTGCCGGGACCTCTACGGGGGTCATTCAGTACTTC.

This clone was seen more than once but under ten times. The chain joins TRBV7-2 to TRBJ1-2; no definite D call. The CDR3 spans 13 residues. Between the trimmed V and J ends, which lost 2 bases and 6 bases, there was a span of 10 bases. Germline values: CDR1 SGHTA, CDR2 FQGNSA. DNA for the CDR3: TGTGCCAGCAGCTTACGCGGGTTCGATGGCTACACCTTC. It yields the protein CASSLRGFDGYTF. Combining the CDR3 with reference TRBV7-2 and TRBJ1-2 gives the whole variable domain GAGVSQSPSNKVTEKGKDVELRCDPISGHTALYWYRQSLGQGLEFLIYFQGNSAPDKSGLPSDRFSAERTGGSVSTLTIQRTQQEDSAVYLCASSLRGFDGYTFGSGTRLTVV.

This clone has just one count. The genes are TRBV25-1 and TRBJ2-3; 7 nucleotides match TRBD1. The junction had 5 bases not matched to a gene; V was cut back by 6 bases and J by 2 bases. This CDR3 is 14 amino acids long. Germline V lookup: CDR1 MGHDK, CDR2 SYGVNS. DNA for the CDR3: TGTGCCAGCAGCCCGACAGGGAACACAGATACGCAGTATTTT. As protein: CASSPTGNTDTQYF.

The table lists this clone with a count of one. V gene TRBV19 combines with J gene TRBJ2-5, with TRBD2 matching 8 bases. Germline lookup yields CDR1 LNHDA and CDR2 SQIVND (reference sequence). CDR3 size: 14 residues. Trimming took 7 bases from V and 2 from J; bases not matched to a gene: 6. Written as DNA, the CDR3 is TGTGCCAGTAAAGCGGGAGACAAACAAGAGACCCAGTACTTC. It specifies CASKAGDKQETQYF.

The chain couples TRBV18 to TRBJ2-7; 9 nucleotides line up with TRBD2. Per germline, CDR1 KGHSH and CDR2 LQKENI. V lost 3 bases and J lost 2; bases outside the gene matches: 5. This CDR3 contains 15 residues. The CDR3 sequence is CASSPLAGPAYEQYF. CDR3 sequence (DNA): TGTGCCAGCTCACCTCTAGCGGGGCCCGCCTACGAGCAGTACTTC. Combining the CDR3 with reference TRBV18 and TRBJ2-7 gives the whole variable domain NAGVMQNPRHLVRRRGQEARLRCSPMKGHSHVYWYRQLPEEGLKFMVYLQKENIIDESGMPKERFSAEFPKEGPSILRIQQVVRGDSAAYFCASSPLAGPAYEQYFGPGTRLTVT.

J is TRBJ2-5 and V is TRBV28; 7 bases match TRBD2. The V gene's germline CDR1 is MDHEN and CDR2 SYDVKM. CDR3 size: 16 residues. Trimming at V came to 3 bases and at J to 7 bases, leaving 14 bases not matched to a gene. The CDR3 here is CASSFNREGPLVTQYF. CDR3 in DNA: TGTGCCAGCAGTTTCAATAGGGAGGGTCCCCTAGTGACCCAGTACTTC. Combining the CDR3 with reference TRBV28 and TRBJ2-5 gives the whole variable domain DVKVTQSSRYLVKRTGEKVFLECVQDMDHENMFWYRQDPGLGLRLIYFSYDVKMKEKGDIPEGYSVSREKKERFSLILESASTNQTSMYLCASSFNREGPLVTQYFGPGTRLLVL.

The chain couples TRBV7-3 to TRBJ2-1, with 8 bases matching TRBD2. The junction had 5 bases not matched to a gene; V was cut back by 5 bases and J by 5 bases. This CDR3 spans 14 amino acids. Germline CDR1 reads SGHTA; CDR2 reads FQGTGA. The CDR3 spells CASSQLGGDNEQFF. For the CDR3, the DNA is TGTGCCAGCAGCCAACTCGGGGGGGACAATGAGCAGTTCTTC.

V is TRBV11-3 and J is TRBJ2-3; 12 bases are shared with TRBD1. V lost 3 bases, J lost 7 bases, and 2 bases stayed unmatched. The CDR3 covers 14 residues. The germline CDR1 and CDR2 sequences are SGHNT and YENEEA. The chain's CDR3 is CASSLGQGAYTQYF. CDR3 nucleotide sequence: TGTGCCAGCAGCTTGGGACAGGGGGCGTATACGCAGTATTTT.

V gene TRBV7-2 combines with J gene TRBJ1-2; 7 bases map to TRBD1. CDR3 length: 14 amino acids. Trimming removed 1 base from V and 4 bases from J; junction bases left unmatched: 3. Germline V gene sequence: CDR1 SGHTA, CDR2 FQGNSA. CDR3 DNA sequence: TGTGCCAGCAGCTTAGATCACAGGGGCTATGGCTACACCTTC. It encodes CASSLDHRGYGYTF.

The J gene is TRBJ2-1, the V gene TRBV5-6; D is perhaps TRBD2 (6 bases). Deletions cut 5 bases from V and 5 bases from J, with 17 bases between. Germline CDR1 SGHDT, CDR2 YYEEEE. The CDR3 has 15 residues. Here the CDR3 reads CASSFLGSGDNEQFF. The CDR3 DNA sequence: TGTGCCAGCAGTTTCCTCGGGAGCGGCGACAATGAGCAGTTCTTC.

This chain's CDR3 is CASSLSGSAHNEQFF. As DNA, the CDR3 is TGTGCCAGCAGCTTGAGTGGGAGCGCACACAATGAGCAGTTCTTC. The rearrangement uses TRBV5-4 and TRBJ2-1, with D possibly matching TRBD2 (5 bases). V was shortened by 1 base and J by 5 bases, with 13 bases between the two germline ends. The length of the CDR3 is 15 residues. Germline CDR1 and CDR2: SGHNT and YYREEE (reference sequence).

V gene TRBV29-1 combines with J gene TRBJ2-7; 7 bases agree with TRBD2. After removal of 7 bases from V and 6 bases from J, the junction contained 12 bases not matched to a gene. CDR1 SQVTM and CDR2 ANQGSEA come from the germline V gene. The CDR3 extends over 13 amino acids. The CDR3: CSAWDYAGSEQYF. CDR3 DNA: TGCAGCGCCTGGGACTACGCAGGGTCCGAGCAGTACTTC.